A single sample is the source of the 31 T cell receptor beta chains below, sequenced in a study of T cell changes during pregnancy in multiple sclerosis. Repertoires were generated with immunoSEQ multiplex PCR, while TCRdb's copy carries only in-frame clones and drops some. The data hold 50,000 or so clones, with about nine tenths observed a single time. Sequencing was performed on CD4+ T cells from peripheral blood mononuclear cells, taken after pregnancy. These receptors were taken from a female donor with multiple sclerosis, enrolled in a pregnancy study.

This clone was detected only a few times. This chain uses TRBV7-3 with TRBJ2-1; 8 positions match TRBD2. This CDR3 spans 16 amino acids. Trimming took 5 bases from V and 4 from J; bases not matched to a gene: 10. In germline, CDR1 is SGHTA, CDR2 FQGTGA. In nucleotides, the CDR3 is TGTGCCAGCAGCCCCCGTGGTAAGCGGGGGTACAATGAGCAGTTCTTC. Its protein product is CASSPRGKRGYNEQFF.

The chain carries TRBV19 and TRBJ2-6, with D maybe TRBD2 (5 bases). V lost 1 base, J lost 3 bases, and 7 bases lay in between. Germline values: CDR1 LNHDA, CDR2 SQIVND (reference sequence). CDR3 length: 15 residues. DNA for the CDR3: TGTGCCAGTAGTATAGGAGGGTTTGGGGCCAACGTCCTGACTTTC. Translation gives CASSIGGFGANVLTF.

The chain couples TRBV9 to TRBJ1-3; no definite D call. This CDR3 is built from 17 residues. The V end was cut by 4 bases, the J end by 4 bases, with 21 bases between. CDR1 is SGDLS and CDR2 is YYNGEE in the germline V gene. CDR3 bases: TGTGCCAGCAGCCGATCGGGAGGGAAGTTTACCGGAAACACCATATATTTT. This translates into CASSRSGGKFTGNTIYF. Combining the CDR3 with reference TRBV9 and TRBJ1-3 gives the whole variable domain DSGVTQTPKHLITATGQRVTLRCSPRSGDLSVYWYQQSLDQGLQFLIQYYNGEERAKGNILERFSAQQFPDLHSELNLSSLELGDSALYFCASSRSGGKFTGNTIYFGEGSWLTVV.

The chain combines TRBV11-3 with TRBJ2-7; 7 positions match TRBD1. From germline, CDR1 is SGHNT and CDR2 YENEEA. The junction had 6 bases not matched to a gene; V was cut back by 5 bases and J by 2 bases. The CDR3 length is 14 residues. The CDR3 DNA sequence: TGTGCCAGCAGCCCCGGACAGGCTCCCTACGAGCAGTACTTC. It specifies CASSPGQAPYEQYF.

The gene calls are TRBV18 and TRBJ1-1; 10 bases align to TRBD1. Germline CDR1 is KGHSH and CDR2 is LQKENI. Losses at the gene ends were 6 bases for V and 1 base for J; bases not matched to a gene: 11. The CDR3 extends over 17 amino acids. The CDR3 spells CASSSRDRGERNTEAFF. The CDR3 DNA follows: TGTGCCAGCTCCTCCCGGGACAGGGGCGAGAGGAACACTGAAGCTTTCTTT.

The chain recombines TRBV10-3 with TRBJ2-3; 8 bases fit TRBD2. Losses at the gene ends were 6 bases for V and 2 bases for J; bases not matched to a gene: 7. The CDR3 covers 15 residues. The germline V gene has CDR1 ENHRY and CDR2 SYGVKD. CDR3 nucleotides: TGTGCCATCAGAGGGCTAGCGGGCAACACAGATACGCAGTATTTT. This gives the protein CAIRGLAGNTDTQYF.

The CDR3 loop reads CASSSSTSGIYTDTQYF. The CDR3 region has the DNA TGTGCCAGCAGCTCCTCCACTAGCGGAATATACACAGATACGCAGTATTTT. This rearrangement joins TRBV7-2 to TRBJ2-3, with TRBD2 matching over 8 bases. The germline V gene has CDR1 SGHTA and CDR2 FQGNSA. The CDR3 sequence is 17 residues long. V was clipped by 4 bases and J by 2 bases; unmatched bases: 11.

CDR3 protein: CASSYSGGAGDYEQYF. The CDR3 nucleotides read TGTGCCAGCAGTTACTCGGGTGGAGCGGGAGACTACGAGCAGTACTTC. This chain connects TRBV6-5 to TRBJ2-7, with 8 bases identical to TRBD2. The CDR3 consists of 16 residues. V gave up 0 bases and J gave up 3 bases; unmatched junction bases: 7. Germline V lookup: CDR1 MNHEY, CDR2 SVGAGI.

The rearrangement joins TRBV7-9 to TRBJ2-4; a weak D match, TRBD2 (6 bases). The V gene's germline CDR1 is SEHNR and CDR2 FQNEAQ (reference sequence). V gave up 4 bases and J gave up 2 bases, with 15 bases separating them. CDR3 length: 16 residues. CDR3 residues: CASSSASGVSKNIQYF. CDR3 DNA sequence: TGTGCCAGCAGCTCCGCGTCGGGGGTTTCCAAAAACATTCAGTACTTC.

The chain combines TRBV2 with TRBJ2-5; D remains ambiguous. V was clipped by 5 bases and J by 4 bases, with 5 bases between them. Per germline, CDR1 SNHLY and CDR2 FYNNEI. This CDR3 is built from 11 residues. The CDR3: CASSPRETQYF. The DNA for the CDR3 is TGTGCCAGCAGTCCTAGAGAGACCCAGTACTTC.

This CDR3 is CASSLIRGREGSSYEQYF. The CDR3 coding sequence is TGTGCCAGCAGCTTAATCAGGGGCAGGGAGGGAAGCTCCTACGAGCAGTACTTC. The chain combines TRBV7-2 with TRBJ2-7, with D possibly being TRBD2 (7 bases). Trimming removed 2 bases from V and 0 bases from J, with 20 bases in between. This CDR3 comprises 18 residues. Germline V CDR1 and CDR2: SGHTA, FQGNSA.

The chain joins TRBV10-1 to TRBJ2-5; no definite D call. Deletions cut 1 base from V and 5 bases from J, with 14 bases between. CDR1 and CDR2 (germline): WNHNN, SYGVQD (reference sequence). This CDR3 region has 15 residues. This chain's CDR3 is CASSEFGPWLETQYF. The CDR3 nucleotides are TGCGCCAGCAGTGAGTTCGGTCCCTGGTTGGAGACCCAGTACTTC.

The chain combines TRBV7-2 with TRBJ2-7; perhaps TRBD1 as D (6 bases). V lost 4 bases and J lost 2, with 18 bases in between. The CDR3 loop spans 16 amino acids. The germline gives CDR1 SGHTA, CDR2 FQGNSA. The CDR3 DNA sequence: TGTGCCAGCAGCTACCTCACACAGGGAAGCCCCTACGAGCAGTACTTC. This sequence encodes CASSYLTQGSPYEQYF.

The V gene is TRBV11-2, the J gene TRBJ2-7; 7 nucleotides align to TRBD2. The germline CDR1 and CDR2 sequences are SGHAT and FQNNGV. V gave up 5 bases and J gave up 2 bases; unmatched junction bases: 6. The CDR3 consists of 14 residues. CDR3 sequence reads: CASSPSSGPYEQYF. Here the CDR3 DNA reads TGTGCCAGCAGCCCATCTAGCGGTCCCTACGAGCAGTACTTC. The full variable domain, completed using reference TRBV11-2 and TRBJ2-7, is EAGVAQSPRYKIIEKRQSVAFWCNPISGHATLYWYQQILGQGPKLLIQFQNNGVVDDSQLPKDRFSAERLKGVDSTLKIQPAKLEDSAVYLCASSPSSGPYEQYFGPGTRLTVT.

V and J are TRBV2 and TRBJ2-1, with 7 positions matching TRBD2. V gave up 5 bases and J gave up 10 bases; unmatched junction bases: 17. CDR3 size: 16 residues. Germline V gene sequence: CDR1 SNHLY, CDR2 FYNNEI. The CDR3 here is CASSPLLATYTREQFF. CDR3 coding DNA: TGTGCCAGCAGTCCCCTACTAGCGACCTACACCAGAGAGCAGTTCTTC.

The V and J genes are TRBV5-6 and TRBJ2-4; 13 bases fit TRBD2. The CDR3 is 16 amino acids. The ends lost 3 bases at V and 8 bases at J; junction bases unmatched: 8. The germline V gene encodes CDR1 SGHDT and CDR2 YYEEEE. CDR3 nucleotides: TGTGCCAGCAGCTCACTAGCGGGGGGGGGCGGATACATTCAGTACTTC. This gives the protein CASSSLAGGGGYIQYF.

The chain has TRBV4-1 and TRBJ2-1; TRBD2 matches at 7 bases. The V gene end was trimmed by 1 base and the J gene end by 5 bases; junction bases not matched to a gene: 2. The CDR3 is made up of 14 amino acids. Germline V gene lookup returns CDR1 MGHRA and CDR2 YSYEKL. This CDR3 reads CASSQASGDNEQFF. The DNA of the CDR3 is TGCGCCAGCAGCCAAGCTAGCGGAGACAATGAGCAGTTCTTC.

V is TRBV2 and J is TRBJ1-2; the match to TRBD1 covers 7 bases. Trimming took 6 bases from V and 1 from J; bases not matched to a gene: 2. CDR1 is SNHLY and CDR2 is FYNNEI in the germline V gene. The CDR3 totals 13 residues. As DNA, the CDR3 is TGTGCCAGCAGCCGGGACAGTAACTATGGCTACACCTTC. Translating it yields CASSRDSNYGYTF.

The genes are TRBV6-5 and TRBJ2-2; 11 positions agree with TRBD1. Trimming cost V 6 bases and J 3 bases; bases outside gene matches: 3. CDR3 length equals 15 residues. Germline CDR1 is MNHEY and CDR2 is SVGAGI. CDR3 sequence: CASSRDRGDTGELFF. The CDR3 DNA reads TGTGCCAGCAGCCGGGACAGGGGGGACACCGGGGAGCTGTTTTTT.

The V gene is TRBV19, the J gene TRBJ1-1; D gene ambiguous. The CDR3 contains 13 residues. V dropped 3 bases and J dropped 5 bases, with 10 bases sitting between them. Germline CDR1 reads LNHDA; CDR2 reads SQIVND (reference sequence). The CDR3 is CASSIRQATEAFF. The CDR3, as DNA: TGTGCCAGTAGTATTCGTCAGGCGACTGAAGCTTTCTTT.

V and J are TRBV6-5 and TRBJ1-2, with 10 nucleotides matching TRBD1. This CDR3 contains 12 residues. Germline V gene data show CDR1 as MNHEY and CDR2 as SVGAGI. Trimming removed 10 bases from V and 8 bases from J; junction bases left unmatched: 7. The CDR3: CATGQGIGGYTF. In nucleotides, the CDR3 is TGTGCCACGGGACAGGGGATTGGGGGCTACACCTTC.

This chain links TRBV19 with TRBJ2-2; unclear D gene. V shed 2 bases and J shed 5 bases, with 9 bases lying between them. Germline V gene data show CDR1 as LNHDA and CDR2 as SQIVND (reference sequence). CDR3 length equals 14 residues. The CDR3 spells CASSIPAPTGELFF. CDR3 DNA sequence: TGTGCCAGTAGTATACCAGCGCCTACCGGGGAGCTGTTTTTT.

The chain uses TRBV5-1 and TRBJ2-5, with 10 bases that match TRBD1. In germline, CDR1 is SGHRS, CDR2 YFSETQ. The CDR3 has 17 amino acids. The V and J ends lost 4 bases and 5 bases, in that order; junction bases with no gene match: 14. In nucleotides, the CDR3 is TGCGCCAGCAGCCTCCACGGGACAGGGGACGGAGGGGAGACCCAGTACTTC. This codes for CASSLHGTGDGGETQYF.

This chain joins TRBV20-1 and TRBJ1-2, with D unresolved. CDR1 DFQATT and CDR2 SNEGSKA come from the germline V gene (reference sequence). The V end was cut by 6 bases, the J end by 6 bases, with 8 bases between. The CDR3 runs 10 residues. The CDR3 spells CSAAGDGYTF. CDR3 bases: TGCAGTGCCGCCGGGGATGGCTACACCTTC.

This clone was detected only once. The genes are TRBV28 and TRBJ1-1; 7 bases map to TRBD1. The V gene end was trimmed by 5 bases and the J gene end by 10 bases; junction bases not matched to a gene: 7. This CDR3 contains 12 residues. Germline V gene lookup returns CDR1 MDHEN and CDR2 SYDVKM. In DNA form, the CDR3 reads TGTGCCAGCAGTGACAGGGTCACGGGAGCTTTCTTT. Translation gives CASSDRVTGAFF.

The chain joins TRBV5-1 to TRBJ1-4, with TRBD1 matching over 9 bases. V was pared by 5 bases and J by 7 bases, with 6 bases of the junction left unmatched. Germline CDR1 reads SGHRS; CDR2 reads YFSETQ. This CDR3 comprises 14 residues. CDR3 coding DNA: TGCGCCAGCAGACCCGGGACAGGGCCTGAAAAACTGTTTTTT. Its protein product is CASRPGTGPEKLFF.

This chain connects TRBV27 to TRBJ2-3; D possibly corresponds to TRBD2 (5 bases). Trimming cost V 6 bases and J 4 bases, with 20 bases left between them. CDR1 is MNHEY and CDR2 is SMNVEV in the germline V gene (reference sequence). The CDR3 runs to 16 residues. The CDR3, as DNA: TGTGCCAGCAGCCCCCTTCGGGGAGTCGGAGCAGATACGCAGTATTTT. Translating it yields CASSPLRGVGADTQYF.

V and J are TRBV7-3 and TRBJ2-7; 8 bases agree with TRBD1. The germline CDR1 and CDR2 sequences are SGHTA and FQGTGA. The CDR3 contains 15 residues. J was trimmed by 3 bases and V by 2 bases; bases with no gene match: 6. As DNA, the CDR3 is TGTGCCAGCAGCTTATTGCAGGGGGCGGTCTACGAGCAGTACTTC. It codes for CASSLLQGAVYEQYF.

This clone showed up just once. The chain has TRBV10-1 and TRBJ1-2; no clear D gene. Trimming left V 0 bases short and J 8 bases short, with 13 bases between. Germline-derived CDR1 and CDR2 are WNHNN and SYGVQD (reference sequence). The CDR3 is made up of 14 amino acids. This chain's CDR3 is CASSESRQDGGYTF. CDR3 in DNA: TGCGCCAGCAGTGAGTCTCGGCAGGATGGGGGCTACACCTTC.

Details on this clone: One end of the junction is discordant with germline, which a read error may explain. The genes are TRBV7-9 and TRBJ1-4; possible D gene TRBD1, 6 bases. Germline V CDR1 and CDR2: SEHNR, FQNEAQ (reference sequence). The CDR3 covers 15 residues. CDR3 nucleotides: TGTGCCAGCAGCTTCATCGGGACAACGAATGAAAAACTGTTTTTT. This encodes CASSFIGTTNEKLFF.

The gene calls are TRBV6-5 and TRBJ2-3, with TRBD1 identical over 8 bases. The CDR3 is made up of 12 amino acids. J lost 11 bases, V lost 4 bases, and 5 bases had no gene match. Germline V gives CDR1 MNHEY, CDR2 SVGAGI. The CDR3 DNA is TGTGCCAGCAGTTCTCGGGACAGGCAGCAGTATTTT. This codes for CASSSRDRQQYF.